A selection of T cell receptor beta chains follows, all from one sample in a study of T-cell memory formation after mild COVID-19. TCRdb used MiXCR to reprocess the 5' RACE reads, holding one entry per CDR3 protein. The data contain roughly 300,000 distinct CDR3 sequences, under 20% of them singletons. Sample: PBMCs or a T cell subset sorted from them (not recorded which). These receptors were collected from a man aged 18 to 35 who had mild COVID-19 (a few samples of this study predate the infection). Cell type and time point are not known. The CDR3 runs from the conserved cysteine through the conserved F or W.

TRBJ1-6 | TRBV21-1 | CASSKAGRNSPLHF
TRBJ2-6 | TRBV4-2 | CASSLQISGANVLTF
TRBJ2-6 | TRBV20-1 | CSARDFRGAGANVLTF
TRBJ2-7 | TRBV5-1 | CASGLSYGLMGEQYF
TRBJ2-3 | TRBV7-6 | CASSFERTDTQYF
TRBJ2-5 | TRBV30 | CAWSPGWDQYF
TRBJ1-6 | TRBV4-2 | CASSPTLGYNSPLHF
TRBJ1-3 | TRBV7-2 | CASSFYLGDGGNTIYF
TRBJ1-2 | TRBV24-1 | CATSRHMRYYGYTF
TRBJ2-2 | TRBV5-1 | CASIFRGNADTGELFF
TRBJ2-5 | TRBV12-3/TRBV12-4 | CASTTSDGTQYF
TRBJ2-1 | TRBV20-1 | CSAPRAGENEQFF
TRBJ2-5 | TRBV5-1 | CASCSGAGGQETQYF
TRBJ2-7 | TRBV10-1 | CASSMTGGNEQYF
TRBJ2-5 | TRBV9 | CASSAKETQYF
TRBJ2-2 | TRBV20-1 | CSARKTGTSNTGELFF
TRBJ1-1 | TRBV20-1 | CSADGLVNTEAFF
TRBJ2-3 | TRBV9 | CASSVVGSVGGDTQYF
TRBJ1-5 | TRBV2 | CASRPREANQPQHF
TRBJ2-5 | TRBV7-6 | CASSPLGAGGETQYF
TRBJ2-1 | TRBV4-3 | CASSQDNKYNEQFF
TRBJ2-2 | TRBV5-1 | CASSRGGGGELFF
TRBJ2-2 | TRBV5-6 | CASSFRSGLGANTGELFF
TRBJ1-2 | TRBV7-2 | CASSLARRQSYGYTF
TRBJ2-2 | TRBV20-1 | CSPARIAGGATGELFF
TRBJ1-4 | TRBV4-2 | CASSQAGTGIRTNEKLFF
TRBJ2-5 | TRBV5-5 | CASSLFGSSVQETQYF
TRBJ1-4 | TRBV21-1 | CASSNGTGDRINEKLFF
TRBJ2-3 | TRBV6-1 | CASSEFRGQGTDTQYF
TRBJ1-2 | TRBV18 | CASSPDRGGGGYTF
TRBJ2-1 | TRBV6-5 | CASSFTGDNEQFF
TRBJ2-3 | TRBV6-1 | CASSEVGTGDTQYF
TRBJ1-2 | TRBV7-9 | CASSPLTGGEGYTF
TRBJ1-2 | TRBV6-5 | CASSYSSQEYGYTF
TRBJ2-1 | TRBV4-3 | CASSHPTRQGGYNEQFF
TRBJ2-1 | TRBV18 | CASSPSEGGSNYNEQFF
TRBJ1-1 | TRBV5-1 | CASSDRLNTEAFF
TRBJ1-5 | TRBV5-6 | CASSFGMGWNQPQHF
TRBJ1-3 | TRBV5-1 | CASSLWDPGNTIYF
TRBJ2-1 | TRBV5-1 | CASSLRNPFNEQFF
TRBJ1-6 | TRBV5-1 | CASRARDENSPLHF
TRBJ1-1 | TRBV2 | CASSRELNTEAFF
TRBJ1-2 | TRBV25-1 | CASSDGTGGAYGYTF
TRBJ2-5 | TRBV5-1 | CASSLSGAEETQYF
TRBJ2-2 | TRBV9 | CASSVEPGPNTGELFF
TRBJ2-2 | TRBV6-5 | CASSELVVTGELFF
TRBJ1-2 | TRBV11-2 | CASSFNPGGDYGYTF
TRBJ2-1 | TRBV12-3/TRBV12-4 | CASSLESSYNEQFF
TRBJ2-5 | TRBV5-1 | CASSKGDGQETQYF
TRBJ1-6 | TRBV6-6 | CASSYDDPSLHF
TRBJ2-2 | TRBV5-1 | CASSWVAENTGELFF
TRBJ2-1 | TRBV24-1 | CATSDFPGGEDNEQFF
TRBJ2-3 | TRBV24-1 | CATSDPLRGGAADTQYF
TRBJ1-1 | TRBV5-4 | CASSLKTSPHEAFF